This T cell receptor (beta chain) appears in the sequencing data of a study of T cells in Graves' hyperthyroidism and ophthalmopathy. Overall study: The initial diagnosis was the point when peripheral blood was collected, ahead of any treatment.

Amplified TCR beta CDR3 regions came from RNA transcripts. The HTBI set primed first-round TCR CDR3 RT-PCR. TCRdb analysed the multiplex PCR reads with MiXCR anew, one entry per CDR3 protein. The sample lists fewer than 650,000 distinct CDR3 sequences, 14% occurring once. This clonotype was detected many times. CDR3 length: 16 amino acids. J was trimmed by 3 bases and V by 3 bases; bases with no gene match: 11. From germline, CDR1 is SGHRS and CDR2 YFSETQ. This rearrangement joins TRBV5-1 to TRBJ2-5, with TRBD2 matching 7 bases. The sample was blood. The clonotype comes from a woman younger than 30 with Graves' ophthalmopathy. The CDR3 protein is CASSYIGGTTKETQYF. The CDR3 nucleotides are TGCGCCAGCAGCTACATTGGTGGGACTACTAAAGAGACCCAGTACTTC.